Sequencing of this T cell receptor (beta chain) was carried out in a study of cytotoxic CD8 clonotypes in ibrutinib-treated CLL. Across the study: Of the patients, 10 to 12 were relapsed/refractory, 15 treatment-naive and about 17 IGHV unmutated. Study-level results: Contraction or stability on treatment characterized the public clonotypes, which were uncommon.

Sequencing was designed to attain a depth spanning 1 in 200,000 to 1 in 1 million T cells. Clones were read by immunoSEQ multiplex PCR, and TCRdb kept only the in-frame ones, dropping some. Of tens of thousands of clones listed, about 70% are singletons. This CDR3 has 12 residues. Trimming took 5 bases from V and 7 from J, leaving 9 bases between them. Germline CDR1 is GTSNPN and CDR2 is SVGIG (reference sequence). The source of around 2 micrograms of genomic DNA for TCR beta libraries was cryopreserved PBMCs. Comments on this clone: Its antigen is unknown.

The receptor was derived from a human donor with chronic lymphocytic leukemia. Sequencing was performed on PBMCs, taken after 12 months of ibrutinib treatment. The V gene is TRBV30, the J gene TRBJ1-6, with D perhaps TRBD1 (5 bases). The CDR3, as DNA: TGTGCCTGGGACAGTCAAAATTCACCCCTCCACTTT. It translates to CAWDSQNSPLHF.